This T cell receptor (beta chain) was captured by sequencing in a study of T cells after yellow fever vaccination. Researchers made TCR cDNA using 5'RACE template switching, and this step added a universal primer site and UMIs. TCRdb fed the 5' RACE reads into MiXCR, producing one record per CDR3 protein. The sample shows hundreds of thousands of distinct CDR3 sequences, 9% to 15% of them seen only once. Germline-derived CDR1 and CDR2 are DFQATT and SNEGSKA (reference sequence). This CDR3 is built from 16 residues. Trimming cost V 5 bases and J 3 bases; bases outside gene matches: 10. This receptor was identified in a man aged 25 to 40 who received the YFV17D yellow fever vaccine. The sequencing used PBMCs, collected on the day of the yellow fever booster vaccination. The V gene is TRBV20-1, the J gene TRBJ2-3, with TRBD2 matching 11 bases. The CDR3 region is CSAHSSGTSGTDTQYF. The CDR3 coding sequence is TGCAGTGCTCATAGTTCCGGGACTAGCGGAACAGATACGCAGTATTTT.